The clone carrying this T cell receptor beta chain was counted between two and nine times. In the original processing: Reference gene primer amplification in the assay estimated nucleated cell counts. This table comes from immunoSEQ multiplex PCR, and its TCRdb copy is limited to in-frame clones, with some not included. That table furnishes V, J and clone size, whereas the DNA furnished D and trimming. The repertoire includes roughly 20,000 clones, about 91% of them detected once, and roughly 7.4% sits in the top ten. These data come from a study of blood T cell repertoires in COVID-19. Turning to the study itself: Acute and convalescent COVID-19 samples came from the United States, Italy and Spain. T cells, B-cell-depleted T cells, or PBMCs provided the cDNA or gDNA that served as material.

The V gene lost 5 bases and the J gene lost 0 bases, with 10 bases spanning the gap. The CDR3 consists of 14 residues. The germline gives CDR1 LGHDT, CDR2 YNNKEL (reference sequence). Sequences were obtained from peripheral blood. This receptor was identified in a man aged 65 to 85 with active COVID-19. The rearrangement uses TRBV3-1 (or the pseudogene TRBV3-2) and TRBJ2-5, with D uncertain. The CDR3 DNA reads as TGTGCCAGCAGCGAGACTCCTCACCAAGAGACCCAGTACTTC. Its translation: CASSETPHQETQYF.